The rows below give T cell receptor beta chains drawn from one sample of a study of T cell clones after liver transplantation. Libraries were prepared by immunoSEQ multiplex PCR; TCRdb keeps only in-frame clonotypes and omits some of them. The data show 70,000 or so clones, with around nine tenths seen just once and about 2.5% held by the top ten. The material sequenced was CD4+ T cells from blood, taken before liver transplant. The source is a human donor who received a liver transplant. The CDR3 runs from the conserved cysteine through the conserved F or W. D genes are given only for firm matches. Where a row states a size, it is once, few, many or the class of an expanded clone; other rows omit it.

V gene: TRBV7-2; D gene: .; J gene: TRBJ2-1; clone size: .; CDR3 protein: CASSLAGLVNEQFF; CDR3 DNA: TGTGCCAGCAGCTTAGCGGGATTAGTTAATGAGCAGTTCTTC
V gene: TRBV10-2; D gene: .; J gene: TRBJ2-1; clone size: .; CDR3 protein: CASSEWGTPSYNEQFF; CDR3 DNA: TGCGCCAGCAGTGAGTGGGGAACCCCCTCCTACAATGAGCAGTTCTTC
V gene: TRBV28; D gene: TRBD2; J gene: TRBJ2-1; clone size: once; CDR3 protein: CATGTSGINEQFF; CDR3 DNA: TGTGCCACCGGGACTAGCGGTATCAATGAGCAGTTCTTC
V gene: TRBV5-1; D gene: .; J gene: TRBJ2-1; clone size: once; CDR3 protein: CASSLGGGSSYNEQFF; CDR3 DNA: TGCGCCAGCAGTTTAGGAGGGGGGAGCTCCTACAATGAGCAGTTCTTC
V gene: TRBV7-8; D gene: .; J gene: TRBJ1-1; clone size: .; CDR3 protein: CASSLDGGDTEAFF; CDR3 DNA: TGTGCCAGCAGCTTAGACGGGGGGGACACTGAAGCTTTCTTT
V gene: TRBV10-3; D gene: .; J gene: TRBJ1-4; clone size: .; CDR3 protein: CATPTNEKLFF; CDR3 DNA: TGTGCCACTCCAACTAATGAAAAACTGTTTTTT
V gene: TRBV5-6; D gene: TRBD1; J gene: TRBJ2-5; clone size: .; CDR3 protein: CASSLPGQGFQETQYF; CDR3 DNA: TGTGCCAGCAGCTTGCCGGGACAGGGGTTTCAAGAGACCCAGTACTTC
V gene: TRBV6-6; D gene: .; J gene: TRBJ1-3; clone size: .; CDR3 protein: CASSNPTGISGNTIYF; CDR3 DNA: TGTGCCAGCAGCAATCCAACAGGCATCTCTGGAAACACCATATATTTT
V gene: TRBV18; D gene: TRBD1; J gene: TRBJ2-7; clone size: .; CDR3 protein: CASSPHRGPSYEQYF; CDR3 DNA: TGTGCCAGCTCACCCCACAGGGGGCCCTCCTACGAGCAGTACTTC
V gene: TRBV7-8; D gene: TRBD1; J gene: TRBJ2-7; clone size: .; CDR3 protein: CASSLRDRDHEQYF; CDR3 DNA: TGTGCCAGCAGCCTCCGGGACAGGGACCACGAGCAGTACTTC
V gene: TRBV29-1; D gene: .; J gene: TRBJ2-2; clone size: .; CDR3 protein: CSARRGEGAGELFF; CDR3 DNA: TGCAGCGCCCGTAGGGGAGAAGGGGCCGGGGAGCTGTTTTTT
V gene: TRBV28; D gene: TRBD1; J gene: TRBJ2-7; clone size: .; CDR3 protein: CASSSSGTGTYEQYF; CDR3 DNA: TGTGCCAGCAGTTCGTCCGGGACAGGGACCTACGAGCAGTACTTC
V gene: TRBV5-1; D gene: TRBD2; J gene: TRBJ2-2; clone size: .; CDR3 protein: CASSLGGLVNTGELFF; CDR3 DNA: TGCGCCAGCAGCTTGGGGGGACTAGTGAACACCGGGGAGCTGTTTTTT
V gene: TRBV5-1; D gene: TRBD2; J gene: TRBJ2-3; clone size: .; CDR3 protein: CASSLGSSGAITDTQYF; CDR3 DNA: TGCGCCAGCAGCTTAGGGTCTAGCGGGGCTATCACGGATACGCAGTATTTT
V gene: TRBV9; D gene: .; J gene: TRBJ2-1; clone size: .; CDR3 protein: CASSVQGSNEQFF; CDR3 DNA: TGTGCCAGCAGCGTACAGGGAAGCAATGAGCAGTTCTTC
V gene: TRBV6-1; D gene: .; J gene: TRBJ2-1; clone size: .; CDR3 protein: CASRLEVSSYNEQFF; CDR3 DNA: TGTGCCAGCAGACTAGAGGTGAGCTCCTACAATGAGCAGTTCTTC
V gene: TRBV7-9; D gene: TRBD1; J gene: TRBJ1-2; clone size: .; CDR3 protein: CASSVGRETGDGYTF; CDR3 DNA: TGTGCCAGCAGCGTCGGGAGGGAGACAGGGGATGGCTACACCTTC